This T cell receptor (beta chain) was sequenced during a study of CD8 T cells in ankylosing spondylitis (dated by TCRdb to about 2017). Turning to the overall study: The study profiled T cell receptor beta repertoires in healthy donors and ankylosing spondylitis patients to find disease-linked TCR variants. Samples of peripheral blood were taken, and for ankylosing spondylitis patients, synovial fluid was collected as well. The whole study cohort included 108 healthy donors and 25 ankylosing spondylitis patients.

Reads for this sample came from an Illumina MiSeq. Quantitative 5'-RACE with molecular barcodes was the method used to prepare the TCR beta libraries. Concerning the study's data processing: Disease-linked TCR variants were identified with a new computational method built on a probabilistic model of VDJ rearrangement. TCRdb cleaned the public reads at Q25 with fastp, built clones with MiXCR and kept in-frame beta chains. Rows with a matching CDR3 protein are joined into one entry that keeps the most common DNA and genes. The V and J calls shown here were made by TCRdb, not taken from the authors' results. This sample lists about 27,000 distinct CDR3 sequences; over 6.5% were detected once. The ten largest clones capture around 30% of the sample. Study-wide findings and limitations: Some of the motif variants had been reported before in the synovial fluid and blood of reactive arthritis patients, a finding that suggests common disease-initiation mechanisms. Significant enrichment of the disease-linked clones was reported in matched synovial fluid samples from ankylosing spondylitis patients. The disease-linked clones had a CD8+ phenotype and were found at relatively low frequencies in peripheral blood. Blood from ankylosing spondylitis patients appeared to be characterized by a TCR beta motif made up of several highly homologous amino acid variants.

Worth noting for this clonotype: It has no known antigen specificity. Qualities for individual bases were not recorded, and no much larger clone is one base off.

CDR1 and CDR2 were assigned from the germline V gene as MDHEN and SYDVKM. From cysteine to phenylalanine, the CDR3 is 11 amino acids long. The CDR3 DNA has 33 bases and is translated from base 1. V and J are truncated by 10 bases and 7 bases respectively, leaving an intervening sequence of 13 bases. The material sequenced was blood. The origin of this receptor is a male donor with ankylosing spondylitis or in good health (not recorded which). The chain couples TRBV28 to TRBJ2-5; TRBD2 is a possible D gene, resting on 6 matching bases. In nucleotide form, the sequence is TGTGCCACGGCGAGGGACTTGACCCAGTACTTC. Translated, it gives CATARDLTQYF.